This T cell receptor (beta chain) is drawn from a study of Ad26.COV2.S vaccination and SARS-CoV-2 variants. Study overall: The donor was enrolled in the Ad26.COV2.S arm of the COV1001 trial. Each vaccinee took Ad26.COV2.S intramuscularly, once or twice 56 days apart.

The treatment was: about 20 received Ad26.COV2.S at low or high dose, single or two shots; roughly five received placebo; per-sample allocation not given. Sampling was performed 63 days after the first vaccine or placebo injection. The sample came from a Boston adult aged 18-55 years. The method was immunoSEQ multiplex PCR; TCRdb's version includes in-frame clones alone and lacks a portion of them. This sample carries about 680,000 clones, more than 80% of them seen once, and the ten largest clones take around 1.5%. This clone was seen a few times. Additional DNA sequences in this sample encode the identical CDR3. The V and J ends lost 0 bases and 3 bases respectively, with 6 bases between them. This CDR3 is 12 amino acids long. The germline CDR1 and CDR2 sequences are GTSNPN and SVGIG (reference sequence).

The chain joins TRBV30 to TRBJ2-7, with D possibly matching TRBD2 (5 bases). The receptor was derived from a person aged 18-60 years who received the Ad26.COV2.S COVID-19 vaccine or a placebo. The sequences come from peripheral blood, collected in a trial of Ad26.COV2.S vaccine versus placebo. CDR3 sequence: CAWSVSGYEQYF. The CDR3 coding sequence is TGTGCCTGGAGTGTAAGCGGCTACGAGCAGTACTTC.